This passage covers 20 T cell receptor beta chains from one sample sequenced in a study of blood T cell repertoires in COVID-19. Sequencing was performed with immunoSEQ multiplex PCR; in TCRdb, only in-frame clones are kept and a portion is missing. Of 70,000 or so clones in the sample, 80% were seen once. Sequencing was done on a sample of peripheral blood. All receptors come from a man in his fifties with COVID-19, enrolled during active disease.

The CDR3 coding sequence is TGTGCCAGCAGCAACAGGGGGCAGGGGACTGAAGCTTTCTTT. Translation: CASSNRGQGTEAFF. This chain uses TRBV11-2 with TRBJ1-1; 9 nucleotides match TRBD1. V was pared by 5 bases and J by 5 bases, with 6 bases of the junction left unmatched. This CDR3 comprises 14 residues. Germline CDR1 reads SGHAT; CDR2 reads FQNNGV.

The chain is built from TRBV11-2 and TRBJ1-6; weak D call: TRBD1 (5 bases). Germline V gene lookup returns CDR1 SGHAT and CDR2 FQNNGV. The CDR3 covers 16 residues. The V and J ends lost 2 bases and 1 base respectively, with 9 bases between them. The DNA of the CDR3 is TGTGCCAGCAGCTTAAGCGGGGGATCCTATAATTCACCCCTCCACTTT. It yields the protein CASSLSGGSYNSPLHF.

The J gene is TRBJ1-4, the V gene TRBV7-2; D may be TRBD1 (5 bases). V shed 5 bases and J shed 8 bases, with 15 bases lying between them. The CDR3 runs to 14 residues. Germline V gene sequence: CDR1 SGHTA, CDR2 FQGNSA. The CDR3 sequence is CASSPQGGGEKLFF. In DNA form, the CDR3 reads TGTGCCAGCAGCCCTCAGGGAGGTGGGGAAAAACTGTTTTTT.

V and J are TRBV4-1 and TRBJ1-1, with 8 bases that match TRBD1. Germline trimming cut 0 bases from V and 2 bases from J; bases unmatched to any gene: 2. Looked up from germline, CDR1 is MGHRA and CDR2 is YSYEKL. CDR3 length: 15 residues. CDR3 sequence: CASSQEGQGNTEAFF. The CDR3 DNA reads TGCGCCAGCAGCCAAGAAGGACAGGGAAACACTGAAGCTTTCTTT.

The chain employs TRBV19 and TRBJ2-3; 8 positions match TRBD2. Germline V gene data show CDR1 as LNHDA and CDR2 as SQIVND (reference sequence). Unmatched junction bases numbered 5, after V lost 3 bases and J lost 3 bases. This CDR3 region has 15 residues. The CDR3 region has the DNA TGTGCCAGTAGTATTACAGCGGGGGCTACAGATACGCAGTATTTT. Amino acids: CASSITAGATDTQYF.

The V and J genes are TRBV12-3 or TRBV12-4 and TRBJ2-2; D is possibly TRBD2 (6 bases). This CDR3 spans 13 amino acids. The V gene lost 6 bases and the J gene lost 3 bases, with 8 bases spanning the gap. CDR3 nucleotide sequence: TGTGCCAGCAGACCGGGGGACACCGGGGAGCTGTTTTTT. It is translated as CASRPGDTGELFF.

This clone has only one observation. This chain joins TRBV15 and TRBJ2-1; 8 positions agree with TRBD1. The CDR3 totals 16 residues. Germline V lookup: CDR1 LNHNV, CDR2 YYDKDF (reference sequence). V shed 1 base and J 0 bases; nucleotides not matched to a gene: 2. CDR3 protein: CATSRGTGRSYNEQFF. The CDR3 DNA reads TGTGCCACCAGCAGAGGGACAGGGCGCTCCTACAATGAGCAGTTCTTC.

This clone was seen just once. The rearrangement uses TRBV6-5 and TRBJ2-7; the D gene is possibly TRBD1 (7 bases). The CDR3 is 14 amino acids. CDR1 is MNHEY and CDR2 is SVGAGI in the germline V gene. Trimming stripped 0 bases from V and 3 bases from J, with 9 bases between. CDR3 loop: CASSYSRDSYEQYF. The DNA for the CDR3 is TGTGCCAGCAGTTACTCGCGGGACAGCTACGAGCAGTACTTC.

This clone has more than one count but fewer than ten. The chain employs TRBV30 and TRBJ1-6, with 9 bases identical to TRBD1. With 3 bases clipped from V and 10 bases from J, the junction kept 7 bases outside the gene matches. Germline CDR1 is GTSNPN and CDR2 is SVGIG (reference sequence). The length of the CDR3 is 14 residues. This CDR3 reads CAWSWTGANSPLHF. The CDR3 DNA reads TGTGCCTGGAGCTGGACAGGGGCAAACTCACCCCTCCACTTT.

The V call is TRBV6-6, the J call TRBJ2-7; TRBD1 agrees at 8 bases. The CDR3 is made up of 14 amino acids. Germline assignment: CDR1 MNHNY and CDR2 SVGAGI (reference sequence). V trimming: 6 bases; J trimming: 2 bases; junction bases outside the gene matches: 6. The chain's CDR3 is CASRDRVKTYEQYF. The CDR3 DNA reads TGTGCCAGCAGGGACAGGGTAAAAACCTACGAGCAGTACTTC.

The chain carries TRBV19 and TRBJ2-7; 7 nucleotides line up with TRBD1. V dropped 5 bases and J dropped 0; count of bases not matched to a gene: 4. The CDR3 consists of 14 residues. CDR1 and CDR2 (germline): LNHDA, SQIVND (reference sequence). CDR3 sequence: CASSLTGISYEQYF. CDR3 bases: TGTGCCAGTAGTTTGACAGGGATCTCCTACGAGCAGTACTTC.

The gene calls are TRBV18 and TRBJ2-7; the D gene is possibly TRBD2 (6 bases). This CDR3 spans 13 amino acids. Trimming stripped 2 bases from V and 4 bases from J, with 9 bases between. Germline lookup yields CDR1 KGHSH and CDR2 LQKENI. Here the CDR3 reads CASSPASVYEQYF. The DNA of the CDR3 is TGTGCCAGCTCACCAGCTAGCGTTTACGAGCAGTACTTC.

The V and J genes are TRBV9 and TRBJ2-2; no reliable D call. This CDR3 contains 15 residues. The V gene's germline CDR1 is SGDLS and CDR2 YYNGEE. V was trimmed by 0 bases and J by 3 bases, leaving 9 bases between them. This CDR3 is CASSVVGSDTGELFF. DNA for the CDR3: TGTGCCAGCAGCGTAGTCGGGTCGGACACCGGGGAGCTGTTTTTT.

The chain recombines TRBV3-1 (or the pseudogene TRBV3-2) with TRBJ2-7; 7 nucleotides agree with TRBD2. This CDR3 contains 15 residues. Germline trimming cut 4 bases from V and 5 bases from J; bases unmatched to any gene: 11. In germline, CDR1 is LGHDT, CDR2 YNNKEL (reference sequence). The CDR3 loop reads CASSLFGGRANEQYF. The CDR3 region has the DNA TGTGCCAGCAGCCTTTTTGGAGGGAGGGCCAACGAGCAGTACTTC.

J is TRBJ1-1 and V is TRBV5-1; maybe TRBD1 (6 bases). From germline, CDR1 is SGHRS and CDR2 YFSETQ. CDR3 length: 17 amino acids. V lost 0 bases and J lost 4, with 19 bases in between. The CDR3 DNA reads as TGCGCCAGCAGCTTGGCGGGTATTCAGGGGAGAGGCACTGAAGCTTTCTTT. Encoded protein: CASSLAGIQGRGTEAFF.

The chain has TRBV6-5 and TRBJ1-5; the D gene is possibly TRBD1 (6 bases). The CDR3 is 14 amino acids. Germline V gene data show CDR1 as MNHEY and CDR2 as SVGAGI. The V gene lost 6 bases and the J gene lost 7 bases, with 16 bases spanning the gap. The CDR3 region is CASSGGHQGQPQHF. The CDR3 region has the DNA TGTGCCAGCAGCGGGGGGCACCAGGGGCAGCCCCAGCATTTT.

The rearrangement links TRBV6-1 to TRBJ2-7; D gene unclear. The V end was cut by 2 bases, the J end by 6 bases, with 14 bases between. CDR3 length equals 14 residues. CDR1 MNHNS and CDR2 SASEGT come from the germline V gene. The DNA for the CDR3 is TGTGCCAGCAGTGAACGGCAGCTAGTCATCGAGCAGTACTTC. Protein product: CASSERQLVIEQYF.

The V gene is TRBV19, the J gene TRBJ1-1, with 7 bases lining up with TRBD1. CDR3 length: 14 amino acids. The ends lost 7 bases at V and 4 bases at J; junction bases unmatched: 9. Germline CDR1 and CDR2: LNHDA and SQIVND (reference sequence). This CDR3 reads CASILVAGGTEAFF. DNA for the CDR3: TGTGCCAGTATACTAGTAGCAGGGGGCACTGAAGCTTTCTTT.

This chain uses TRBV3-1 (or the pseudogene TRBV3-2) with TRBJ1-4, with TRBD1 identical over 8 bases. V shed 6 bases, J shed 7 bases, and the junction held 10 bases outside the gene matches. CDR1 and CDR2 (germline): LGHDT, YNNKEL (reference sequence). The CDR3 covers 15 residues. This chain's CDR3 is CASRAQGGVGEKLFF. The CDR3 DNA is TGTGCCAGCAGGGCACAGGGGGGGGTAGGTGAAAAACTGTTTTTT.

Here the CDR3 DNA reads TGTGCCAGCAGCGTCGGATTGAGGGATTCGGATGAGCAGTTCTTC. Translated, it gives CASSVGLRDSDEQFF. This rearrangement joins TRBV9 to TRBJ2-1, with D perhaps matching TRBD2 (5 bases). With 2 bases removed from V and 8 bases from J, the gap between germline ends came to 17 bases. CDR1 SGDLS and CDR2 YYNGEE come from the germline V gene. The CDR3 loop spans 15 amino acids.